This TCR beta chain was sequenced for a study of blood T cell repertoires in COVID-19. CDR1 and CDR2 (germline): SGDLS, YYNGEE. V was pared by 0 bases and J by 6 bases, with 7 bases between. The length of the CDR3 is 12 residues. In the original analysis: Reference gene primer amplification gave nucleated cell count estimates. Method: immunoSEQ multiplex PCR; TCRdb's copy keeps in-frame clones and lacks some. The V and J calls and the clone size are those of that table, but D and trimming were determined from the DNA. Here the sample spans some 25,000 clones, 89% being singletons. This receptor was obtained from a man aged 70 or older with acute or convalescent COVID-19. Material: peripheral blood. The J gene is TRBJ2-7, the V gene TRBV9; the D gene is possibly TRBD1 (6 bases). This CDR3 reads CASSVGGREQYF. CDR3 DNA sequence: TGTGCCAGCAGCGTAGGGGGGCGCGAGCAGTACTTC.